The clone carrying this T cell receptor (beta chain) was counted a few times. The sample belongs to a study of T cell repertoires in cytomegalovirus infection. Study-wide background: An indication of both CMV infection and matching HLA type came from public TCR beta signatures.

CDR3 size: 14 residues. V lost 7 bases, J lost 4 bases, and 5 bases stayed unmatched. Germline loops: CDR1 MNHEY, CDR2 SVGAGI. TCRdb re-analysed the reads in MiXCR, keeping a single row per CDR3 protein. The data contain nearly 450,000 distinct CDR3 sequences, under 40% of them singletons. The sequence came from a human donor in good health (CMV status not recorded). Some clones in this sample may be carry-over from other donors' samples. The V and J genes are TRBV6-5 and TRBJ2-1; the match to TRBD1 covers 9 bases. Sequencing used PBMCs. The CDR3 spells CASIGTGRYNEQFF. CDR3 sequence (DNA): TGTGCCAGCATCGGGACAGGGAGGTACAATGAGCAGTTCTTC.